Included here is one TCR beta chain sequence, with context. Its antigen is currently unknown. Using immunoSEQ multiplex PCR, the repertoire was profiled, and TCRdb retains in-frame clones only, with some absent. This table holds 30,000 to 35,000 clones, over 80% found once. The data were taken from a study of OX40 agonist ivuxolimab in advanced cancers. General observations from the study: The specificity for antigen of the expanded peripheral T cells was not determined.

Blood samples were obtained at baseline, cycle 4 day 1, and cycle 7 day 1. Specimen: CD4+ or CD8+ T cells sorted from blood, collected in a trial of the OX40 agonist ivuxolimab. This receptor was taken from an adult with an advanced solid tumor such as melanoma, head and neck, liver or kidney cancer.

The CDR3 loop reads CASSFRRLVGDEQFF. In DNA, the CDR3 is TGTGCCAGCAGCTTTCGGCGACTAGTAGGAGATGAGCAGTTCTTC. J is TRBJ2-1 and V is TRBV5-4, with a weak D call TRBD2 (6 bases). The V gene lost 2 bases and the J gene lost 8 bases, with 17 bases spanning the gap. This CDR3 has 15 amino acids. Germline V gene data show CDR1 as SGHNT and CDR2 as YYREEE (reference sequence).